These T cell receptor beta chains were read from a single sample in a study of T cells after yellow fever vaccination. TCRdb re-called the 5' RACE reads through MiXCR, storing one row per CDR3 protein. The sample holds 400,000 to 450,000 distinct CDR3 sequences; 18% are singletons and the top ten take 18%. The sample here was PBMCs, taken before the yellow fever booster vaccination. Receptor source: a man between 18 and 29 years old who received the YFV17D yellow fever vaccine. CDR3s include the opening cysteine and the closing phenylalanine or tryptophan. Each record gives: J gene, V gene, D gene, clone size, CDR3 protein, CDR3 DNA. The D gene is left open where the match is weak. For some rows the clone size is stated as once, few or many, or as a class when expanded; others skip it.

j_call: TRBJ1-6; v_call: TRBV20-1; d_call: .; clone_size: few; cdr3_aa: CSARDSRAFDNSPLHF; cdr3_nt: TGCAGTGCTAGAGATTCCAGGGCATTCGATAATTCACCCCTCCACTTT
j_call: TRBJ2-5; v_call: TRBV4-1; d_call: .; clone_size: few; cdr3_aa: CASSQDPSRVADQETQYF; cdr3_nt: TGCGCCAGCAGCCAAGATCCTTCTCGGGTAGCGGATCAAGAGACCCAGTACTTC
j_call: TRBJ2-6; v_call: TRBV3-1; d_call: TRBD2; clone_size: few; cdr3_aa: CASSQAGGRRANVLTF; cdr3_nt: TGTGCCAGCAGCCAAGCCGGGGGGAGGAGGGCCAACGTCCTGACTTTC
j_call: TRBJ2-1; v_call: TRBV6-5; d_call: .; clone_size: few; cdr3_aa: CASSPPPAGVGYNEQFF; cdr3_nt: TGTGCCAGCAGTCCACCCCCGGCAGGGGTTGGCTACAATGAGCAGTTCTTC
j_call: TRBJ2-7; v_call: TRBV19; d_call: TRBD1; clone_size: .; cdr3_aa: CASSTYRGYEQYF; cdr3_nt: TGTGCCAGTAGTACCTACAGGGGCTACGAGCAGTACTTC
j_call: TRBJ2-2; v_call: TRBV24-1; d_call: TRBD1; clone_size: few; cdr3_aa: CATSTAGTGSAGELFF; cdr3_nt: TGTGCCACCAGCACCGCCGGGACAGGGTCGGCCGGGGAGCTGTTTTTT
j_call: TRBJ1-2; v_call: TRBV5-4; d_call: TRBD1; clone_size: .; cdr3_aa: CASSFTGGINYGYTF; cdr3_nt: TGTGCCAGCAGCTTTACAGGGGGCATTAACTATGGCTACACCTTC
j_call: TRBJ1-1; v_call: TRBV2; d_call: .; clone_size: .; cdr3_aa: CASAGTPGTEAFF; cdr3_nt: TGTGCCAGCGCTGGGACTCCAGGTACTGAAGCTTTCTTT
j_call: TRBJ1-1; v_call: TRBV7-9; d_call: .; clone_size: .; cdr3_aa: CASSLARFSTGTEAFF; cdr3_nt: TGTGCCAGCAGCTTAGCGCGTTTCTCCACCGGGACTGAAGCTTTCTTT
j_call: TRBJ1-1; v_call: TRBV6-6; d_call: .; clone_size: few; cdr3_aa: CASSPRPHRAEAFF; cdr3_nt: TGTGCCAGCAGTCCCCGGCCGCACAGGGCTGAAGCTTTCTTT
j_call: TRBJ2-5; v_call: TRBV29-1; d_call: TRBD1; clone_size: many; cdr3_aa: CSVWTGAETQYF; cdr3_nt: TGCAGCGTCTGGACAGGGGCTGAGACCCAGTACTTC
j_call: TRBJ2-2; v_call: TRBV7-9; d_call: .; clone_size: few; cdr3_aa: CASSSRANTGELFF; cdr3_nt: TGTGCCAGCAGCTCGAGGGCCAACACCGGGGAGCTGTTTTTT
j_call: TRBJ2-5; v_call: TRBV7-2; d_call: TRBD1; clone_size: .; cdr3_aa: CASSPGTGGPQETQYF; cdr3_nt: TGTGCCAGCAGCCCCGGGACAGGGGGACCCCAAGAGACCCAGTACTTC
j_call: TRBJ2-5; v_call: TRBV6-1; d_call: .; clone_size: .; cdr3_aa: CASSEYGDLYQETQYF; cdr3_nt: TGTGCCAGCAGTGAATATGGGGACCTGTACCAAGAGACCCAGTACTTC
j_call: TRBJ2-2; v_call: TRBV5-1; d_call: .; clone_size: few; cdr3_aa: CASRSQDTGELFF; cdr3_nt: TGCGCCAGCAGATCGCAGGACACCGGGGAGCTGTTTTTT
j_call: TRBJ2-1; v_call: TRBV6-5; d_call: .; clone_size: .; cdr3_aa: CASSPAGDEQFF; cdr3_nt: TGTGCCAGCAGTCCCGCTGGGGATGAGCAGTTCTTC
j_call: TRBJ2-7; v_call: TRBV5-6; d_call: .; clone_size: few; cdr3_aa: CASSLLGDYEQYF; cdr3_nt: TGTGCCAGCAGCTTGTTAGGGGACTACGAGCAGTACTTC
j_call: TRBJ1-6; v_call: TRBV7-2; d_call: .; clone_size: few; cdr3_aa: CASSLTGTSHSPLHF; cdr3_nt: TGTGCCAGCAGCTTAACCGGAACCAGCCATTCACCCCTCCACTTT
j_call: TRBJ1-1; v_call: TRBV9; d_call: .; clone_size: .; cdr3_aa: CASSVVSENTEAFF; cdr3_nt: TGTGCCAGCAGCGTAGTTTCAGAGAACACTGAAGCTTTCTTT
j_call: TRBJ1-1; v_call: TRBV7-3; d_call: .; clone_size: .; cdr3_aa: CASSFGSGNTEAFF; cdr3_nt: TGTGCCAGCAGCTTTGGTTCTGGGAACACTGAAGCTTTCTTT
j_call: TRBJ1-3; v_call: TRBV7-2; d_call: .; clone_size: few; cdr3_aa: CASSLSGTAKGMGNTIYF; cdr3_nt: TGTGCCAGCAGCTTATCCGGGACTGCGAAAGGGATGGGAAACACCATATATTTT
j_call: TRBJ1-2; v_call: TRBV29-1; d_call: .; clone_size: .; cdr3_aa: CSVAGSDTAYGGYTF; cdr3_nt: TGCAGCGTTGCCGGAAGCGACACGGCGTACGGTGGCTACACCTTC
j_call: TRBJ2-2; v_call: TRBV4-2; d_call: TRBD1; clone_size: few; cdr3_aa: CASSPGQGGSGELFF; cdr3_nt: TGTGCCAGCAGCCCGGGACAGGGAGGTTCCGGGGAGCTGTTTTTT
j_call: TRBJ1-3; v_call: TRBV11-2; d_call: .; clone_size: few; cdr3_aa: CASSLPGGSGNTIYF; cdr3_nt: TGTGCCAGCAGCCTTCCGGGGGGGTCTGGAAACACCATATATTTT
j_call: TRBJ2-2; v_call: TRBV12-3/TRBV12-4; d_call: .; clone_size: .; cdr3_aa: CASRDRLYTGELFF; cdr3_nt: TGTGCCAGCCGAGACCGGCTTTACACCGGGGAGCTGTTTTTT
j_call: TRBJ1-4; v_call: TRBV4-3; d_call: .; clone_size: .; cdr3_aa: CASSPVGVGNEKLFF; cdr3_nt: TGCGCCAGCAGCCCGGTGGGGGTGGGTAATGAAAAACTGTTTTTT
j_call: TRBJ2-2; v_call: TRBV6-2/TRBV6-3; d_call: .; clone_size: .; cdr3_aa: CATQLGVLDTGELFF; cdr3_nt: TGTGCCACTCAACTTGGGGTGTTGGACACCGGGGAGCTGTTTTTT
j_call: TRBJ1-1; v_call: TRBV6-2/TRBV6-3; d_call: .; clone_size: .; cdr3_aa: CASSYMASTYEAFF; cdr3_nt: TGTGCCAGCAGTTACATGGCGTCTACCTATGAAGCTTTCTTT
j_call: TRBJ2-7; v_call: TRBV5-6; d_call: .; clone_size: .; cdr3_aa: CASSTIMLPSEQYF; cdr3_nt: TGTGCCAGCAGCACGATAATGCTCCCTTCCGAGCAGTACTTC
j_call: TRBJ1-2; v_call: TRBV6-1; d_call: .; clone_size: .; cdr3_aa: CASSVTGGSVPHYGYTF; cdr3_nt: TGTGCCAGCAGTGTCACCGGAGGGTCCGTTCCCCACTATGGCTACACCTTC
j_call: TRBJ1-2; v_call: TRBV12-3/TRBV12-4; d_call: .; clone_size: few; cdr3_aa: CASSFGARGANYGYTF; cdr3_nt: TGTGCCAGCAGTTTCGGTGCGCGGGGGGCTAACTATGGCTACACCTTC
j_call: TRBJ2-5; v_call: TRBV7-2; d_call: .; clone_size: .; cdr3_aa: CASSAPGGRETQYF; cdr3_nt: TGTGCCAGCAGCGCCCCCGGAGGTCGGGAGACCCAGTACTTC
j_call: TRBJ2-1; v_call: TRBV7-2; d_call: .; clone_size: few; cdr3_aa: CASSPYSNEQFF; cdr3_nt: TGTGCCAGCAGCCCCTACTCCAATGAGCAGTTCTTC
j_call: TRBJ2-1; v_call: TRBV6-5; d_call: .; clone_size: few; cdr3_aa: CASRSRFNEQFF; cdr3_nt: TGTGCCAGCAGATCTAGATTCAATGAGCAGTTCTTC
j_call: TRBJ2-5; v_call: TRBV5-1; d_call: .; clone_size: few; cdr3_aa: CASSGDWEETQYF; cdr3_nt: TGCGCCAGCAGCGGTGACTGGGAAGAGACCCAGTACTTC
j_call: TRBJ2-5; v_call: TRBV9; d_call: .; clone_size: many; cdr3_aa: CASSVGLGQPETQYF; cdr3_nt: TGTGCCAGCAGCGTAGGGTTGGGACAACCGGAGACCCAGTACTTC
j_call: TRBJ2-3; v_call: TRBV12-3/TRBV12-4; d_call: TRBD2; clone_size: .; cdr3_aa: CASSSGLAGGTQYF; cdr3_nt: TGTGCCAGCAGTTCCGGACTAGCGGGGGGTACGCAGTATTTT
j_call: TRBJ2-1; v_call: TRBV4-1; d_call: .; clone_size: few; cdr3_aa: CASSQEADEQFF; cdr3_nt: TGCGCCAGCAGCCAAGAAGCCGATGAGCAGTTCTTC
j_call: TRBJ2-5; v_call: TRBV4-3; d_call: .; clone_size: .; cdr3_aa: CASSQESRGETQYF; cdr3_nt: TGCGCCAGCAGCCAAGAATCCAGAGGAGAGACCCAGTACTTC
j_call: TRBJ2-3; v_call: TRBV23-1; d_call: TRBD1; clone_size: few; cdr3_aa: CASSQRQGIVTDTQYF; cdr3_nt: TGCGCCAGCAGTCAGAGACAGGGAATCGTTACAGATACGCAGTATTTT
j_call: TRBJ2-1; v_call: TRBV7-7; d_call: .; clone_size: few; cdr3_aa: CASSLGPLGDEQFF; cdr3_nt: TGTGCCAGCAGCTTAGGACCCCTGGGGGATGAGCAGTTCTTC
j_call: TRBJ2-5; v_call: TRBV5-1; d_call: TRBD1; clone_size: .; cdr3_aa: CASNRQGEETQYF; cdr3_nt: TGCGCCAGCAACCGACAGGGAGAAGAGACCCAGTACTTC
j_call: TRBJ1-2; v_call: TRBV20-1; d_call: .; clone_size: few; cdr3_aa: CSATDGGVYGYTF; cdr3_nt: TGCAGTGCTACCGATGGGGGGGTCTATGGCTACACCTTC
j_call: TRBJ1-1; v_call: TRBV5-1; d_call: .; clone_size: .; cdr3_aa: CASSTSTSPNTEAFF; cdr3_nt: TGCGCCAGCAGCACATCGACATCGCCGAACACTGAAGCTTTCTTT
j_call: TRBJ2-7; v_call: TRBV12-3/TRBV12-4; d_call: .; clone_size: .; cdr3_aa: CASSFQRTPYEQYF; cdr3_nt: TGTGCCAGCAGTTTCCAAAGAACCCCGTACGAGCAGTACTTC
j_call: TRBJ1-2; v_call: TRBV2; d_call: .; clone_size: .; cdr3_aa: CASSGVTDYGYTF; cdr3_nt: TGTGCCAGCAGTGGGGTCACCGACTATGGCTACACCTTC
j_call: TRBJ2-3; v_call: TRBV19; d_call: TRBD2; clone_size: .; cdr3_aa: CASSSPAGGATDTQYF; cdr3_nt: TGTGCCAGTAGTTCACCGGCCGGGGGGGCAACCGATACGCAGTATTTT
j_call: TRBJ1-6; v_call: TRBV20-1; d_call: .; clone_size: few; cdr3_aa: CSARPLGVNNNSPLHF; cdr3_nt: TGCAGTGCTAGACCCCTCGGGGTGAATAATAATTCACCCCTCCACTTT
j_call: TRBJ2-2; v_call: TRBV11-2; d_call: .; clone_size: many; cdr3_aa: CASSRRTGPGELFF; cdr3_nt: TGTGCCAGCAGCAGACGCACAGGGCCCGGGGAGCTGTTTTTT
j_call: TRBJ2-3; v_call: TRBV7-2; d_call: .; clone_size: .; cdr3_aa: CASSRWTSSTDTQYF; cdr3_nt: TGTGCCAGCAGCCGATGGACCAGTAGCACAGATACGCAGTATTTT
j_call: TRBJ1-2; v_call: TRBV9; d_call: .; clone_size: .; cdr3_aa: CASSVGQAGEGYGYTF; cdr3_nt: TGTGCCAGCAGCGTAGGACAGGCAGGGGAAGGCTATGGCTACACCTTC
j_call: TRBJ2-2; v_call: TRBV5-1; d_call: .; clone_size: few; cdr3_aa: CASKVQANTGELFF; cdr3_nt: TGCGCCAGCAAGGTACAGGCGAACACCGGGGAGCTGTTTTTT
j_call: TRBJ1-1; v_call: TRBV5-1; d_call: TRBD1; clone_size: few; cdr3_aa: CASSATGVETEAFF; cdr3_nt: TGCGCCAGCAGCGCTACAGGGGTAGAGACTGAAGCTTTCTTT
j_call: TRBJ2-3; v_call: TRBV20-1; d_call: .; clone_size: many; cdr3_aa: CSAEQVTDTQYF; cdr3_nt: TGCAGTGCAGAGCAGGTCACAGATACGCAGTATTTT
j_call: TRBJ1-1; v_call: TRBV3-1; d_call: .; clone_size: .; cdr3_aa: CASSPGGVREAFF; cdr3_nt: TGTGCCAGCAGCCCGGGGGGGGTTCGTGAAGCTTTCTTT
j_call: TRBJ2-7; v_call: TRBV3-1; d_call: .; clone_size: .; cdr3_aa: CASSPNGLETYEQYF; cdr3_nt: TGTGCCAGCAGCCCCAATGGGCTGGAAACCTACGAGCAGTACTTC
j_call: TRBJ2-3; v_call: TRBV7-9; d_call: TRBD1; clone_size: .; cdr3_aa: CASSSGQDWAGTQYF; cdr3_nt: TGTGCCAGCAGCTCGGGACAGGATTGGGCTGGTACGCAGTATTTT
j_call: TRBJ2-7; v_call: TRBV29-1; d_call: TRBD1; clone_size: few; cdr3_aa: CSALGPTGGEQYF; cdr3_nt: TGCAGCGCCTTGGGGCCCACAGGGGGCGAGCAGTACTTC
j_call: TRBJ1-6; v_call: TRBV12-3/TRBV12-4; d_call: .; clone_size: .; cdr3_aa: CASSPRNSPLHF; cdr3_nt: TGTGCCAGCAGTCCGAGGAATTCACCCCTCCACTTT
j_call: TRBJ2-7; v_call: TRBV11-2; d_call: .; clone_size: .; cdr3_aa: CASSPFGAYEQYF; cdr3_nt: TGTGCCAGCAGCCCCTTTGGGGCCTACGAGCAGTACTTC